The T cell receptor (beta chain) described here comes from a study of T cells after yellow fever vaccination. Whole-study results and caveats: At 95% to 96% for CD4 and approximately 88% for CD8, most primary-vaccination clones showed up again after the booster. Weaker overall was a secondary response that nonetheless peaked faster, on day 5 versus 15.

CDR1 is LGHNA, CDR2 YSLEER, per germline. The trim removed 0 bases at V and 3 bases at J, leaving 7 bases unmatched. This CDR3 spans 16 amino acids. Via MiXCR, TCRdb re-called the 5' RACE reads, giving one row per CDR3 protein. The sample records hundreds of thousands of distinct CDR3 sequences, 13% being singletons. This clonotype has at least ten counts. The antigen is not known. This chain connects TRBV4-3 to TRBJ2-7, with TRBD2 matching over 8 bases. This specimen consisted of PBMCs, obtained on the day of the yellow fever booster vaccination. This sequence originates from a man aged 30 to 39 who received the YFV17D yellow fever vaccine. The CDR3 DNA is TGCGCCAGCAGCCAAGATTATGGAGCGGGGGACTACGAGCAGTACTTC. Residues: CASSQDYGAGDYEQYF.